These 32 T cell receptor beta chains were all obtained from the same sample, sequenced in a study of cytomegalovirus exposure and HLA in healthy donors. The PCR had 60 Vbeta and 13 Jbeta primers. Measured with immunoSEQ multiplex PCR; TCRdb has only the in-frame clones, and not every one. Altogether roughly 100,000 clones are present, roughly 80% being singletons, with the ten largest covering approximately 10%. Sample: PBMCs. Source of these receptors: a human donor in good health.

The chain has TRBV2 and TRBJ2-1, with a weak D call TRBD2 (5 bases). Trimming took off 8 bases at V and 9 bases at J, with 14 bases between the two ends. The CDR3 loop spans 12 amino acids. Per the germline V gene, CDR1 is SNHLY and CDR2 is FYNNEI. The CDR3 DNA follows: TGTGCCAGCCAGCCGGGCGGGTTTGAGCAGTTCTTC. Its translation is CASQPGGFEQFF.

This sequence joins TRBV14 and TRBJ2-7; no clear D gene. This CDR3 comprises 13 residues. The germline V and J ends were trimmed by 1 base and 1 base, with 5 bases remaining between them. Germline V gene lookup returns CDR1 SGHDN and CDR2 FVKESK. CDR3 nucleotide sequence: TGTGCCAGCAGCCAAGGTCAGTCCTACGAGCAGTACTTC. This sequence encodes CASSQGQSYEQYF.

The rearrangement links TRBV4-3 to TRBJ1-1; D possibly corresponds to TRBD1 (5 bases). V was trimmed by 1 base and J by 0 bases, leaving 9 bases between them. CDR3 length equals 15 residues. CDR1 is LGHNA and CDR2 is YSLEER in the germline V gene. The CDR3 DNA is TGCGCCAGCAGCCAAGGAAAGGGGATGAACACTGAAGCTTTCTTT. This codes for CASSQGKGMNTEAFF.

J is TRBJ2-5 and V is TRBV13; TRBD1 might be the D (6 bases). TRBJ2-7 matches the DNA end more closely, so the J call is doubtful. This CDR3 region has 16 residues. CDR1 and CDR2 (germline): PRHDT, FYEKMQ (reference sequence). The CDR3 nucleotides read TGTGCCAGCAGCGGGCAGCACAGGGCCTTGGGGCACGAGCAGTACTTC. This translates into CASSGQHRALGHEQYF.

This clone was observed a few times. The CDR3 spells CSVKGVGRNTEAFF. The CDR3 coding sequence is TGCAGCGTCAAGGGCGTGGGGAGGAACACTGAAGCTTTCTTT. The J gene is TRBJ1-1, the V gene TRBV29-1; D is unresolved. Trimming took off 6 bases at V and 1 base at J, with 15 bases between the two ends. The CDR3 runs to 14 residues. Germline V gene lookup returns CDR1 SQVTM and CDR2 ANQGSEA. The whole variable domain, filled in from reference TRBV29-1 and TRBJ1-1, reads SAVISQKPSRDICQRGTSLTIQCQVDSQVTMMFWYRQQPGQSLTLIATANQGSEATYESGFVIDKFPISRPNLTFSTLTVSNMSPEDSSIYLCSVKGVGRNTEAFFGQGTRLTVV.

The chain links TRBV28 to TRBJ1-4, with D unresolved. V dropped 8 bases and J dropped 8 bases, with 15 bases sitting between them. From germline, CDR1 is MDHEN and CDR2 SYDVKM. The CDR3 is 13 amino acids. The CDR3 coding sequence is TGTGCCAGCTACGCGGGCCTCCCCGAAAAACTGTTTTTT. As protein: CASYAGLPEKLFF.

J is TRBJ2-1 and V is TRBV5-4; maybe TRBD2 (6 bases). Germline V CDR1 and CDR2: SGHNT, YYREEE (reference sequence). V shed 2 bases and J shed 4 bases, with 16 bases lying between them. This CDR3 has 16 amino acids. CDR3 residues: CASSFGGTATYNEQFF. CDR3 DNA: TGTGCCAGCAGCTTCGGCGGGACCGCCACTTACAATGAGCAGTTCTTC.

This rearrangement joins TRBV29-1 to TRBJ1-1, with D hard to call. This CDR3 spans 13 amino acids. Trimming pared 2 bases from V and 2 bases from J, leaving 9 bases between. The germline V gene encodes CDR1 SQVTM and CDR2 ANQGSEA. This chain's CDR3 is CSVETQENTEAFF. DNA for the CDR3: TGCAGCGTTGAAACTCAGGAAAACACTGAAGCTTTCTTT.

This chain links TRBV4-2 with TRBJ2-3; a weak D match, TRBD1 (5 bases). Germline CDR1 LGHNA, CDR2 YNFKEQ. With 0 bases removed from V and 11 bases from J, the gap between germline ends came to 9 bases. The CDR3 extends over 12 amino acids. CDR3 sequence reads: CASSQDQQVQYF. CDR3 coding DNA: TGTGCCAGCAGCCAAGACCAACAGGTGCAGTATTTT.

The chain employs TRBV29-1 and TRBJ2-2; the D is unclear. The germline CDR1 and CDR2 sequences are SQVTM and ANQGSEA. Trimming shortened V by 5 bases and J by 2 bases, and 12 bases separated the two germline ends. The CDR3 covers 14 residues. The CDR3 DNA follows: TGCAGCGTTCTCTGGAACAGAAACACCGGGGAGCTGTTTTTT. As protein: CSVLWNRNTGELFF.

CDR3 nucleotides: TGTGCCAGTAGTATTTCCGTTCGACAGGGCTATGGCTACACCTTC. It translates to CASSISVRQGYGYTF. The rearrangement joins TRBV19 to TRBJ1-2, with 7 nucleotides matching TRBD1. From germline, CDR1 is LNHDA and CDR2 SQIVND (reference sequence). The CDR3 sequence is 15 residues long. With V trimmed by 3 bases and J by 4 bases, 8 bases remained unmatched.

J is TRBJ1-1 and V is TRBV19; D may be TRBD1 (5 bases). Germline V gene sequence: CDR1 LNHDA, CDR2 SQIVND (reference sequence). This CDR3 has 11 amino acids. Trimming shortened V by 5 bases and J by 8 bases, and 9 bases separated the two germline ends. The CDR3 region has the DNA TGTGCCAGTAGTCTCCACAGGGAAGCTTTCTTT. As protein: CASSLHREAFF. The full variable domain, completed using reference TRBV19 and TRBJ1-1, is DGGITQSPKYLFRKEGQNVTLSCEQNLNHDAMYWYRQDPGQGLRLIYYSQIVNDFQKGDIAEGYSVSREKKESFPLTVTSAQKNPTAFYLCASSLHREAFFGQGTRLTVV.

J is TRBJ1-2 and V is TRBV30, with 10 bases fitting TRBD1. The ends lost 1 base at V and 7 bases at J; junction bases unmatched: 3. Germline V gene lookup returns CDR1 GTSNPN and CDR2 SVGIG (reference sequence). The CDR3 is 13 residues long. The CDR3 region is CAWSGGQGGGYTF. As DNA, the CDR3 is TGTGCCTGGAGTGGCGGACAGGGGGGTGGCTACACCTTC.

V usage is TRBV5-1 and J usage is TRBJ2-5; TRBD2 matches at 11 bases. Germline V gene data show CDR1 as SGHRS and CDR2 as YFSETQ. V shed 0 bases and J 2 bases; nucleotides not matched to a gene: 9. The CDR3 runs to 18 residues. CDR3 nucleotide sequence: TGCGCCAGCAGCTTGGTGCCTAGCGGGGGGACCACACAAGAGACCCAGTACTTC. Protein product: CASSLVPSGGTTQETQYF.

This chain connects TRBV28 to TRBJ1-2; maybe TRBD1 (6 bases). The CDR3 covers 12 residues. Germline lookup yields CDR1 MDHEN and CDR2 SYDVKM. The V end lost 3 bases, the J end lost 4 bases, and 6 bases lay between the germline ends. This CDR3 is CASSLGAYGYTF. Written as DNA, the CDR3 is TGTGCCAGCAGTTTGGGGGCCTATGGCTACACCTTC.

The chain links TRBV10-3 to TRBJ1-5; no firm D call. The CDR3 covers 13 residues. Germline lookup yields CDR1 ENHRY and CDR2 SYGVKD. V lost 3 bases, J lost 3 bases, and 6 bases lay in between. CDR3 loop: CAISDGINQPQHF. CDR3 nucleotides: TGTGCCATCAGTGATGGCATCAATCAGCCCCAGCATTTT.

The J gene is TRBJ2-1, the V gene TRBV5-1, with 10 bases identical to TRBD1. Germline V gene lookup returns CDR1 SGHRS and CDR2 YFSETQ. V lost 1 base and J lost 5; bases outside the gene matches: 9. CDR3 length: 17 amino acids. The CDR3 sequence is CASSLSAGQGNHNEQFF. Here the CDR3 DNA reads TGCGCCAGCAGCTTGTCCGCGGGACAGGGGAATCACAATGAGCAGTTCTTC.

The J gene is TRBJ2-5, the V gene TRBV7-2; the match to TRBD2 covers 7 bases. J was trimmed by 4 bases and V by 1 base; bases with no gene match: 9. This CDR3 spans 16 amino acids. CDR1 SGHTA and CDR2 FQGNSA come from the germline V gene. The CDR3 here is CASSLGSAGVTETQYF. The DNA of the CDR3 is TGTGCCAGCAGCTTAGGAAGCGCGGGAGTGACAGAGACCCAGTACTTC.

The chain recombines TRBV5-1 with TRBJ2-3, with 13 bases aligning to TRBD2. The trim removed 4 bases at V and 0 bases at J, leaving 5 bases unmatched. The CDR3 spans 17 residues. Per the germline V gene, CDR1 is SGHRS and CDR2 is YFSETQ. CDR3 in amino acids: CASSLLAGGFSTDTQYF. CDR3 nucleotide sequence: TGCGCCAGCAGCCTACTAGCGGGAGGGTTTAGCACAGATACGCAGTATTTT.

The rearrangement links TRBV4-2 to TRBJ2-1; 7 bases agree with TRBD2. The CDR3 sequence is 18 residues long. The trim removed 0 bases at V and 0 bases at J, leaving 8 bases unmatched. From germline, CDR1 is LGHNA and CDR2 YNFKEQ. This CDR3 reads CASSQDPLGGSSYNEQFF. The CDR3 region has the DNA TGTGCCAGCAGCCAAGATCCCTTGGGGGGGAGCTCCTACAATGAGCAGTTCTTC.

The chain combines TRBV19 with TRBJ1-2; D possibly corresponds to TRBD1 (5 bases). Trimming took 3 bases from V and 2 from J, leaving 10 bases between them. The CDR3 spans 14 residues. The V gene's germline CDR1 is LNHDA and CDR2 SQIVND (reference sequence). The CDR3 DNA sequence: TGTGCCAGTAGTATCACAGGACCGAACTATGGCTACACCTTC. This gives the protein CASSITGPNYGYTF.

This chain uses TRBV4-3 with TRBJ2-7, with D uncertain. CDR1 is LGHNA and CDR2 is YSLEER in the germline V gene. The V end lost 1 base, the J end lost 3 bases, and 10 bases lay between the germline ends. CDR3 length: 14 amino acids. In DNA form, the CDR3 reads TGCGCCAGCAGCCAAGGACACTTCGGCTACGAGCAGTACTTC. Translated: CASSQGHFGYEQYF.

The J gene is TRBJ2-5, the V gene TRBV5-1; TRBD1 matches 7 bases. With V trimmed by 4 bases and J by 1 base, 4 bases remained unmatched. The CDR3 has 14 residues. The germline CDR1 and CDR2 sequences are SGHRS and YFSETQ. The CDR3 reads CASSRTGSQETQYF. CDR3 nucleotides: TGCGCCAGCAGCCGGACAGGTAGCCAAGAGACCCAGTACTTC.

This clone was observed a single time. The V call is TRBV30, the J call TRBJ1-3; perhaps TRBD1 as D (6 bases). CDR3 length: 13 residues. Germline V CDR1 and CDR2: GTSNPN, SVGIG (reference sequence). With 5 bases removed from V and 2 bases from J, the gap between germline ends came to 10 bases. The chain's CDR3 is CAWSQGTGNTIYF. CDR3 in DNA: TGTGCCTGGTCACAGGGAACTGGAAACACCATATATTTT.

The rearrangement joins TRBV11-2 to TRBJ1-2; TRBD1 agrees at 9 bases. Unmatched junction bases numbered 5, after V lost 4 bases and J lost 2 bases. The CDR3 runs 15 residues. CDR1 and CDR2 (germline): SGHAT, FQNNGV. This CDR3 reads CASSSAGTGNYGYTF. For the CDR3, the DNA is TGTGCCAGCAGCTCCGCCGGGACAGGGAACTATGGCTACACCTTC.

This chain joins TRBV6-5 and TRBJ1-3, with D perhaps TRBD1 (5 bases). Between the trimmed V and J ends, which lost 2 bases and 7 bases, there was a span of 18 bases. There are 16 residues in the CDR3. Per the germline V gene, CDR1 is MNHEY and CDR2 is SVGAGI. CDR3 DNA: TGTGCCAGCAGTTACATGGGGCCAATCCTTGGGAACACCATATATTTT. Residues: CASSYMGPILGNTIYF.

The CDR3 region is CASSLARSDGYTF. The CDR3 nucleotides are TGTGCCAGCAGCTTAGCGAGGAGTGATGGCTACACCTTC. V gene TRBV7-2 combines with J gene TRBJ1-2, with D unclear. Germline V gene lookup returns CDR1 SGHTA and CDR2 FQGNSA. The CDR3 consists of 13 residues. Deletions cut 0 bases from V and 6 bases from J, with 8 bases between. The full variable domain, completed using reference TRBV7-2 and TRBJ1-2, is GAGVSQSPSNKVTEKGKDVELRCDPISGHTALYWYRQSLGQGLEFLIYFQGNSAPDKSGLPSDRFSAERTGGSVSTLTIQRTQQEDSAVYLCASSLARSDGYTFGSGTRLTVV.

The V and J genes are TRBV5-1 and TRBJ2-7; tentatively, D is TRBD2 (6 bases). The V end was cut by 7 bases, the J end by 5 bases, with 19 bases between. Germline lookup yields CDR1 SGHRS and CDR2 YFSETQ. CDR3 length: 14 residues. CDR3: CASSGAAGPDEQYF. In nucleotides, the CDR3 is TGCGCCAGCTCCGGGGCGGCGGGACCGGACGAGCAGTACTTC. The full variable domain, in which reference TRBV5-1 and TRBJ2-7 provide the parts outside the CDR3, is KAGVTQTPRYLIKTRGQQVTLSCSPISGHRSVSWYQQTPGQGLQFLFEYFSETQRNKGNFPGRFSGRQFSNSRSEMNVSTLELGDSALYLCASSGAAGPDEQYFGPGTRLTVT.

The J gene is TRBJ2-7, the V gene TRBV6-6, with D uncertain. Trimming removed 5 bases from V and 6 bases from J, with 11 bases in between. Germline loops: CDR1 MNHNY, CDR2 SVGAGI (reference sequence). This CDR3 is built from 12 residues. The CDR3 DNA reads as TGTGCCAGCAGTAAGGCTAGGTCCGAGCAGTACTTC. Translation: CASSKARSEQYF.

The CDR3 region is CASSQVGPGGPRTQYF. CDR3 bases: TGCGCCAGCAGCCAAGTGGGTCCGGGGGGGCCACGTACGCAGTATTTT. The rearrangement uses TRBV4-1 and TRBJ2-3; 8 bases fit TRBD2. Per the germline V gene, CDR1 is MGHRA and CDR2 is YSYEKL. The CDR3 is 16 amino acids. Trimming cost V 1 base and J 8 bases; bases outside gene matches: 11.

The chain employs TRBV7-2 and TRBJ1-2; weak D call: TRBD1 (5 bases). Germline CDR1 and CDR2: SGHTA and FQGNSA. This CDR3 region has 14 residues. The V and J ends lost 5 bases and 4 bases respectively, with 14 bases between them. In nucleotides, the CDR3 is TGTGCCAGCAGCCCCAGGCAGGGCTCCTATGGCTACACCTTC. Translating it yields CASSPRQGSYGYTF.

The V call is TRBV25-1, the J call TRBJ2-5; the match to TRBD2 covers 8 bases. The CDR3 is 16 amino acids. Germline CDR1 MGHDK, CDR2 SYGVNS. Germline trimming cut 2 bases from V and 1 base from J; bases unmatched to any gene: 6. CDR3 in DNA: TGTGCCAGCAGTGAAGATCCCGCGGGGGGCCAAGAGACCCAGTACTTC. Its protein product is CASSEDPAGGQETQYF.